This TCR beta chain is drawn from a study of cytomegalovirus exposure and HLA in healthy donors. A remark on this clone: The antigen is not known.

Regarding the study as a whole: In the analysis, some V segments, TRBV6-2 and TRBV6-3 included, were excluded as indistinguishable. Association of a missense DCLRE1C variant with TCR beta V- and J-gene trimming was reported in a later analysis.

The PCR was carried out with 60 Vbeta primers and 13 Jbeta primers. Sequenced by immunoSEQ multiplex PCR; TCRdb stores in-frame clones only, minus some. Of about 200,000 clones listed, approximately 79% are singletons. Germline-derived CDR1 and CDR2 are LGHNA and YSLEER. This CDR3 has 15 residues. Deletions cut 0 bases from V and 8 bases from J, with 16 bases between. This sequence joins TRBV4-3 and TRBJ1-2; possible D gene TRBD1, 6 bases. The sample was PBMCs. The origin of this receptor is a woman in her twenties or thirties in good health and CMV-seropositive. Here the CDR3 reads CASSQEPGGLDGYTF. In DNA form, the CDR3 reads TGCGCCAGCAGCCAAGAGCCGGGGGGCCTGGACGGCTACACCTTC.